Below, 30 T cell receptor beta chains from the same sample are listed, as sequenced in a study of cytomegalovirus exposure and HLA in healthy donors. The primer mix had 60 Vbeta and 13 Jbeta primers. Assay: immunoSEQ multiplex PCR; the TCRdb copy retains only in-frame clones and omits some. Seen here are 150,000 to 200,000 clones, around 84% observed once, and the top ten hold under 2%. Sequencing input: PBMCs. All receptors derive from a man aged 18 to 29 in good health and CMV-seronegative.

The V gene is TRBV30, the J gene TRBJ1-1; TRBD1 agrees at 7 bases. J was trimmed by 3 bases and V by 4 bases; bases with no gene match: 5. Germline V CDR1 and CDR2: GTSNPN, SVGIG (reference sequence). This CDR3 is built from 13 residues. As DNA, the CDR3 is TGTGCCTGGACAGGGGGATCTCACACTGAAGCTTTCTTT. Translating gives CAWTGGSHTEAFF.

This clone was observed once. CDR3 bases: TGTGCCAGCAGCCCGTTGGACGGGGTGGCAGACGAGCAGTACTTC. It yields the protein CASSPLDGVADEQYF. The rearrangement joins TRBV13 to TRBJ2-7, with D perhaps matching TRBD2 (5 bases). V shed 5 bases and J shed 5 bases, with 19 bases lying between them. Germline values: CDR1 PRHDT, CDR2 FYEKMQ (reference sequence). This CDR3 comprises 15 residues.

The chain has TRBV4-1 and TRBJ1-5; tentative D call: TRBD1 (6 bases). V lost 2 bases, J lost 3 bases, and 14 bases lay in between. CDR1 and CDR2 (germline): MGHRA, YSYEKL. This CDR3 region has 16 residues. As DNA, the CDR3 is TGCGCCAGCAGCCAAACCCAGGGGATAACCAATCAGCCCCAGCATTTT. Its translation: CASSQTQGITNQPQHF.

The sample holds one count of this clone. V usage is TRBV18 and J usage is TRBJ1-3, with D perhaps matching TRBD1 (5 bases). The ends were cut back, 2 bases at V and 15 bases at J, with 14 bases in the middle. Germline-derived CDR1 and CDR2 are KGHSH and LQKENI. The CDR3 spans 12 residues. In DNA form, the CDR3 reads TGTGCCAGCTCACCATCGGACACCCCGGGATATTTT. It is translated as CASSPSDTPGYF.

The rearrangement uses TRBV2 and TRBJ1-1, with D possibly matching TRBD1 (6 bases). The CDR3 contains 11 residues. The V gene's germline CDR1 is SNHLY and CDR2 FYNNEI. Trimming removed 8 bases at V and 9 bases at J, with 13 bases between. The CDR3, as DNA: TGTGCCAGCTCGGCTGGGACACAAGCTTTCTTT. This gives the protein CASSAGTQAFF.

The J gene is TRBJ1-1, the V gene TRBV6-1; 7 nucleotides align to TRBD1. Germline V gene sequence: CDR1 MNHNS, CDR2 SASEGT. The CDR3 has 14 amino acids. V was pared by 4 bases and J by 2 bases, with 4 bases of the junction left unmatched. The CDR3 nucleotides read TGTGCCAGCAGTGGCGGACAGGAAAACACTGAAGCTTTCTTT. Its translation: CASSGGQENTEAFF.

The chain carries TRBV5-1 and TRBJ2-1; 9 positions agree with TRBD2. The CDR3 is 17 amino acids. Trimming removed 0 bases from V and 2 bases from J; junction bases left unmatched: 6. The germline gives CDR1 SGHRS, CDR2 YFSETQ. For the CDR3, the DNA is TGCGCCAGCAGCTTGGGGGCTAGCGGGGCTCCCTACAATGAGCAGTTCTTC. Translating gives CASSLGASGAPYNEQFF. Variable domain in full (rest from reference TRBV5-1 and TRBJ2-1): KAGVTQTPRYLIKTRGQQVTLSCSPISGHRSVSWYQQTPGQGLQFLFEYFSETQRNKGNFPGRFSGRQFSNSRSEMNVSTLELGDSALYLCASSLGASGAPYNEQFFGPGTRLTVL.

The gene calls are TRBV27 and TRBJ2-3; 10 nucleotides line up with TRBD2. Germline values: CDR1 MNHEY, CDR2 SMNVEV (reference sequence). Trimming at V came to 5 bases and at J to 2 bases, leaving 7 bases not matched to a gene. This CDR3 spans 16 amino acids. For the CDR3, the DNA is TGTGCCAGCAGTCCGGGGACTAGCGAGTTCACAGATACGCAGTATTTT. It encodes CASSPGTSEFTDTQYF.

V usage is TRBV2 and J usage is TRBJ2-7; D remains unclear. This CDR3 is 13 amino acids long. CDR1 is SNHLY and CDR2 is FYNNEI in the germline V gene. The V end was cut by 3 bases, the J end by 2 bases, with 8 bases between. The chain's CDR3 is CASSDPSPYEQYF. In DNA, the CDR3 is TGTGCCAGCAGTGACCCGAGTCCCTACGAGCAGTACTTC.

This chain links TRBV30 with TRBJ2-7, with 7 positions matching TRBD2. Germline CDR1 GTSNPN, CDR2 SVGIG (reference sequence). There are 14 residues in the CDR3. V lost 0 bases to trimming and J lost 5 bases; unmatched junction nucleotides: 7. In nucleotides, the CDR3 is TGTGCCTGGAGTGTAATGGCGACTAGCCACGAGCAGTACTTC. It translates to CAWSVMATSHEQYF.

V gene TRBV6-1 combines with J gene TRBJ2-1; a possible D gene is TRBD2 (5 bases). V gave up 1 base and J gave up 10 bases, with 8 bases separating them. CDR1 and CDR2 from the germline V gene are MNHNS and SASEGT. The CDR3 is made up of 12 amino acids. DNA for the CDR3: TGTGCCAGCAGTGAAGGGACTCCAGAGCAGTTCTTC. Amino acids: CASSEGTPEQFF.

The gene calls are TRBV5-4 and TRBJ1-1; D gene unclear. The CDR3 runs 15 residues. Germline CDR1 reads SGHNT; CDR2 reads YYREEE (reference sequence). Trimming took off 3 bases at V and 4 bases at J, with 16 bases between the two ends. CDR3 amino acids: CASSWRLDGGTEAFF. The CDR3 region has the DNA TGTGCCAGCAGCTGGCGGCTGGACGGAGGCACTGAAGCTTTCTTT.

The rearrangement links TRBV30 to TRBJ1-6; a weak D match, TRBD1 (5 bases). Germline V lookup: CDR1 GTSNPN, CDR2 SVGIG (reference sequence). CDR3 length equals 16 residues. Trimming removed 0 bases from V and 7 bases from J, with 16 bases in between. CDR3 amino acids: CAWSVPRPGGNSPLHF. CDR3 DNA sequence: TGTGCCTGGAGTGTCCCCCGGCCCGGGGGGAATTCACCCCTCCACTTT.

This clone showed up just a few times. The genes are TRBV7-8 and TRBJ2-7, with D perhaps matching TRBD1 (6 bases). V lost 5 bases to trimming and J lost 7 bases, with 18 bases between them. Germline V gene sequence: CDR1 SGHVS, CDR2 FQNEAQ. This CDR3 is built from 14 residues. CDR3 bases: TGTGCCAGCAGCCCAGGGGAAGCCCGGGGAGAGCAGTACTTC. Its translation is CASSPGEARGEQYF.

This sequence joins TRBV6-5 and TRBJ2-7, with a tentative D call TRBD2 (7 bases). From germline, CDR1 is MNHEY and CDR2 SVGAGI. This CDR3 has 15 amino acids. V gave up 7 bases and J gave up 0 bases, with 16 bases separating them. CDR3 sequence reads: CASKITGGNSYEQYF. The CDR3 DNA reads as TGTGCCAGCAAAATCACGGGGGGCAACTCCTACGAGCAGTACTTC.

The chain combines TRBV29-1 with TRBJ1-1; tentative D call: TRBD1 (6 bases). This CDR3 spans 14 amino acids. The germline CDR1 and CDR2 sequences are SQVTM and ANQGSEA. Trimming removed 6 bases at V and 1 base at J, with 15 bases between. The CDR3 loop reads CSVTSGGRNTEAFF. The CDR3 DNA follows: TGCAGCGTGACCTCGGGGGGCCGGAACACTGAAGCTTTCTTT.

The chain joins TRBV7-8 to TRBJ2-5; TRBD2 matches at 9 bases. With 6 bases clipped from V and 1 base from J, the junction kept 18 bases outside the gene matches. This CDR3 spans 19 amino acids. Germline V lookup: CDR1 SGHVS, CDR2 FQNEAQ. The CDR3, as DNA: TGTGCCAGCAGACGCGGTAGGTCAGCGGGAGGTACCGTCCAAGAGACCCAGTACTTC. The encoded protein is CASRRGRSAGGTVQETQYF.

The V and J genes are TRBV5-6 and TRBJ2-1; TRBD2 aligns across 8 bases. In germline, CDR1 is SGHDT, CDR2 YYEEEE. CDR3 length equals 17 residues. With V trimmed by 6 bases and J by 4 bases, 15 bases remained unmatched. As DNA, the CDR3 is TGTGCCAGCACGGGTAGGGCGGGGACTAGGGGTTACAATGAGCAGTTCTTC. This encodes CASTGRAGTRGYNEQFF.

This clone has just a few counts. The chain is built from TRBV5-1 and TRBJ2-1; 11 bases match TRBD1. The junction had 14 bases not matched to a gene; V was cut back by 7 bases and J by 8 bases. In germline, CDR1 is SGHRS, CDR2 YFSETQ. This CDR3 spans 16 amino acids. DNA of the CDR3: TGCGCCAGCTGGGACAGGGGGACGGGAGCAGGCGATGAGCAGTTCTTC. This gives the protein CASWDRGTGAGDEQFF.

The chain joins TRBV7-3 to TRBJ2-3; 13 bases are a match to TRBD2. This CDR3 spans 16 amino acids. V lost 5 bases to trimming and J lost 2 bases; unmatched junction nucleotides: 4. Germline loops: CDR1 SGHTA, CDR2 FQGTGA. DNA of the CDR3: TGTGCCAGCAGCATGGGACTAGCGGGATTCACAGATACGCAGTATTTT. The encoded protein is CASSMGLAGFTDTQYF.

This rearrangement joins TRBV5-1 to TRBJ1-4; 10 nucleotides match TRBD1. Germline CDR1 and CDR2: SGHRS and YFSETQ. CDR3 length: 13 amino acids. J was trimmed by 5 bases and V by 5 bases; bases with no gene match: 0. CDR3 amino acids: CASRGQGNEKLFF. CDR3 bases: TGCGCCAGCAGGGGACAGGGGAATGAAAAACTGTTTTTT.

J is TRBJ2-5 and V is TRBV7-9; 8 nucleotides agree with TRBD1. The J call may be mistaken, given a closer DNA end match to TRBJ2-7. CDR3 length: 14 amino acids. CDR1 is SEHNR and CDR2 is FQNEAQ in the germline V gene (reference sequence). The CDR3 coding sequence is TGTGCCAGCAGCCCCAGCGGACAGGGTGGCGAGCAGTACTTC. It specifies CASSPSGQGGEQYF.

The chain has TRBV5-8 and TRBJ2-7; a possible D gene is TRBD2 (6 bases). The CDR3 totals 14 residues. With 7 bases removed from V and 3 bases from J, the gap between germline ends came to 17 bases. CDR1 is SGHTS, CDR2 YDEGEE, per germline. In DNA form, the CDR3 reads TGTGCCAGCTCTCCGGGACTTACTGTCTACGAGCAGTACTTC. Translating it yields CASSPGLTVYEQYF.

The chain recombines TRBV7-9 with TRBJ1-1; D remains unclear. This CDR3 comprises 17 residues. The V gene's germline CDR1 is SEHNR and CDR2 FQNEAQ (reference sequence). V was shortened by 5 bases and J by 0 bases, with 19 bases between the two germline ends. The CDR3 coding sequence is TGTGCCAGCAGCGATAGAGGCTCGGGAATCATGAACACTGAAGCTTTCTTT. This sequence encodes CASSDRGSGIMNTEAFF.

Only one count was recorded for this clone. The chain joins TRBV5-1 to TRBJ2-5, with 7 bases that match TRBD2. V lost 0 bases to trimming and J lost 9 bases; unmatched junction nucleotides: 14. The CDR3 runs 16 residues. From germline, CDR1 is SGHRS and CDR2 YFSETQ. Here the CDR3 DNA reads TGCGCCAGCAGCTTGGAGGGCGGGGGTCGGAAGTCGGCCCAGTACTTC. Protein: CASSLEGGGRKSAQYF.

The V call is TRBV28, the J call TRBJ1-2, with D perhaps TRBD1 (5 bases). This CDR3 has 17 residues. Germline lookup yields CDR1 MDHEN and CDR2 SYDVKM. Trimming left V 3 bases short and J 8 bases short, with 25 bases between. CDR3 loop: CASSFDERTLGHGGYTF. For the CDR3, the DNA is TGTGCCAGCAGTTTTGATGAAAGGACCCTGGGGCATGGGGGCTACACCTTC.

The chain combines TRBV7-9 with TRBJ1-5; perhaps TRBD1 as D (5 bases). V lost 2 bases to trimming and J lost 6 bases, with 8 bases between them. The CDR3 covers 13 residues. CDR1 and CDR2 from the germline V gene are SEHNR and FQNEAQ (reference sequence). The CDR3 bases are TGTGCCAGCAGCTTACCCGGGGGTCAGCCCCAGCATTTT. Translation: CASSLPGGQPQHF.

The chain carries TRBV5-1 and TRBJ1-1, with a weak D call TRBD1 (6 bases). The CDR3 has 15 amino acids. V lost 2 bases and J 0 bases, leaving 11 bases between the germline ends. CDR1 and CDR2 (germline): SGHRS, YFSETQ. The CDR3 reads CASSLGGWMNTEAFF. CDR3 in DNA: TGCGCCAGCAGCTTAGGGGGTTGGATGAACACTGAAGCTTTCTTT.

The chain carries TRBV2 and TRBJ1-1, with D maybe TRBD1 (5 bases). CDR1 is SNHLY and CDR2 is FYNNEI in the germline V gene. CDR3 length: 16 amino acids. V lost 1 base and J lost 1, with 13 bases in between. CDR3 sequence: CASSEDLKGPNTEAFF. The CDR3 DNA follows: TGTGCCAGCAGTGAAGACTTGAAGGGGCCGAACACTGAAGCTTTCTTT.

This clone came up once. J is TRBJ1-1 and V is TRBV5-4, with a possible D match to TRBD1 (6 bases). Germline V CDR1 and CDR2: SGHNT, YYREEE (reference sequence). CDR3 size: 14 residues. Trimming left V 4 bases short and J 4 bases short, with 14 bases between. CDR3 DNA: TGTGCCAGCAGCCCCCGGACAGCCCTCACTGAAGCTTTCTTT. Protein product: CASSPRTALTEAFF.